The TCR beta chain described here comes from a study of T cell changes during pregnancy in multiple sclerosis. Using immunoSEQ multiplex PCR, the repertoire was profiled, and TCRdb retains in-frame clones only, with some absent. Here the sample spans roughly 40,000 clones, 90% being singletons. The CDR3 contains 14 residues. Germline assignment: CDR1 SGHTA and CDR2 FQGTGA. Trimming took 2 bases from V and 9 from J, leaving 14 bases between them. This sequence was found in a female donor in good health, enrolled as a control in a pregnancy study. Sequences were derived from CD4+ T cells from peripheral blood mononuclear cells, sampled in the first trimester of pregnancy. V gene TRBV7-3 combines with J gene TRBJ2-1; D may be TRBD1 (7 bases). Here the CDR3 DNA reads TGTGCCAGCAGCTTACAGGGGGTCGGGGGTGAGCAGTTCTTC. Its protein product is CASSLQGVGGEQFF.